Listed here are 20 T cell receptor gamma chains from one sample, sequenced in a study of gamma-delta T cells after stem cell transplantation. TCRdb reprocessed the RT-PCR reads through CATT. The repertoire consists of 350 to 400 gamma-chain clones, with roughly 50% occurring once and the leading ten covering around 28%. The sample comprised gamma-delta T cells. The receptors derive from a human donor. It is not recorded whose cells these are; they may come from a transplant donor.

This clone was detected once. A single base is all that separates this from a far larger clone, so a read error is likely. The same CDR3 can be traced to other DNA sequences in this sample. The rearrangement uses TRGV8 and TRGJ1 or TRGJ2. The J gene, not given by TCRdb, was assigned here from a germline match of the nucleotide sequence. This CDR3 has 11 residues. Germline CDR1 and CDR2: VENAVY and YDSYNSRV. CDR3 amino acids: CATWDRFAKLF. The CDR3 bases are TGTGCCACTTGGGATAGGTTTGCGAAACTCTTT.

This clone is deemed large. CDR3 DNA sequence: TGTGCCTTGTGGGAGGTGCATAATTTCGGAGAGTTGGGCAAAAAAATCAAGGTATTT. This translates into CALWEVHNFGELGKKIKVF. The V and J genes are TRGV9 and TRGJP. The J gene, left out of TCRdb, was set here by checking the DNA against germline. Germline V lookup: CDR1 GITISATS, CDR2 ISYDGTV (reference sequence). J gave up 6 bases and V 0 bases, and 11 bases lay outside the gene matches. The CDR3 runs to 19 residues.

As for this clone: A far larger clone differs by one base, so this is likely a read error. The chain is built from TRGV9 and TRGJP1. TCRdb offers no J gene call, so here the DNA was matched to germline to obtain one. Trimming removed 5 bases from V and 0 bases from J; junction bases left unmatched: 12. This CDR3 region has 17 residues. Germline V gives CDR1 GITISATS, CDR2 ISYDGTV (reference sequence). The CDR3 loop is CALWGVGVNTTGWFKIF. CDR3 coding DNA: TGTGCCTTGTGGGGGGTCGGGGTGAATACCACTGGTTGGTTCAAGATATTT.

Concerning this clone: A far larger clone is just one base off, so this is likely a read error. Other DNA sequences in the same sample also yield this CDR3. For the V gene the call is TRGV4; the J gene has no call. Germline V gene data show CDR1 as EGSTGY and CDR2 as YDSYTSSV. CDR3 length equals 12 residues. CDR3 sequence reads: CATWDGYYKKLF. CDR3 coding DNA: TGTGCCACCTGGGATGGTTATTATAAGAAGCTCTTT.

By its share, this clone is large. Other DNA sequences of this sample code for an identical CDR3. CDR3 region: CATFTDYKKLF. The CDR3 bases are TGTGCCACCTTTACTGATTATAAGAAACTCTTT. The V gene is TRGV3, the J gene TRGJ1 or TRGJ2. Since TCRdb gives no J gene, matching the DNA to germline was used here to assign it. Germline-derived CDR1 and CDR2 are VTNTFY and YDVSTARD (reference sequence). This CDR3 has 11 residues. The ends lost 8 bases at V and 5 bases at J; junction bases unmatched: 6.

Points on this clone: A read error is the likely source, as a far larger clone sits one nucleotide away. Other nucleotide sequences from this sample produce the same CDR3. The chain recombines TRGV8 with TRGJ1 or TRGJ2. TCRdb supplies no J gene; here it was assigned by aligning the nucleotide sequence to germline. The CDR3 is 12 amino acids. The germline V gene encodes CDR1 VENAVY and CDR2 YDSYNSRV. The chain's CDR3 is CATWANYYKKLF. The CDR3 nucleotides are TGCGCCACCTGGGCTAATTATTATAAGAAACTCTTT.

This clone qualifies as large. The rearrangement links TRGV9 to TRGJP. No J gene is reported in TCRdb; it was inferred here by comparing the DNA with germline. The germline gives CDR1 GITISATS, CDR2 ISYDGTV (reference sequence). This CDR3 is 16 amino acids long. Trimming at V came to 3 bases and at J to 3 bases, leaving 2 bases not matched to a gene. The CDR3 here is CALWEKQELGKKIKVF. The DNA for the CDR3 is TGTGCCTTGTGGGAGAAGCAAGAGTTGGGCAAAAAAATCAAGGTATTT.

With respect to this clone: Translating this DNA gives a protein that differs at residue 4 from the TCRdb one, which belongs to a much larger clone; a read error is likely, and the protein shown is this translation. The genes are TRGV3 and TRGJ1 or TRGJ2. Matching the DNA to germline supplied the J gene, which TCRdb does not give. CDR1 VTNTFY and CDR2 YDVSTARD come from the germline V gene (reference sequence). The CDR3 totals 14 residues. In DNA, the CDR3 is TGTGCCACCCGGGACAGGCCGGATTATTATAAGAAACTCTTT. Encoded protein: CATRDRPDYYKKLF.

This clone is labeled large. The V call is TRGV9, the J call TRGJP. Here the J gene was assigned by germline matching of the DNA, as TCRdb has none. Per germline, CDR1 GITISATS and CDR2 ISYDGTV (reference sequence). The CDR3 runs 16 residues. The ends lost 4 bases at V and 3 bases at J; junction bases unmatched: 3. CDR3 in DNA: TGTGCCTTGTGGGAACAGCAAGAGTTGGGCAAAAAAATCAAGGTATTT. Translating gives CALWEQQELGKKIKVF.

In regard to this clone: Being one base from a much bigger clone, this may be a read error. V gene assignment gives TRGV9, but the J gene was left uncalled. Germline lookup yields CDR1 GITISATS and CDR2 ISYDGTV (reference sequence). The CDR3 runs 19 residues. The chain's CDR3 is CALWEAQNRQELGKKIEVF. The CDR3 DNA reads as TGTGCCTTGTGGGAGGCGCAAAACCGGCAAGAGTTGGGCAAAAAAATCGAGGTATTT.

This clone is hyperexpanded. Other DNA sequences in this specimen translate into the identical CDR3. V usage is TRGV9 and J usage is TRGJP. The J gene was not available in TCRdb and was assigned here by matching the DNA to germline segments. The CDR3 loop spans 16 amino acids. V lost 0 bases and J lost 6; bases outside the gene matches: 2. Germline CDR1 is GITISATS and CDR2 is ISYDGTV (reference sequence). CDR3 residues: CALWEVRELGKKIKVF. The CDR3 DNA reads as TGTGCCTTGTGGGAGGTGCGAGAGTTGGGCAAAAAAATCAAGGTATTT.

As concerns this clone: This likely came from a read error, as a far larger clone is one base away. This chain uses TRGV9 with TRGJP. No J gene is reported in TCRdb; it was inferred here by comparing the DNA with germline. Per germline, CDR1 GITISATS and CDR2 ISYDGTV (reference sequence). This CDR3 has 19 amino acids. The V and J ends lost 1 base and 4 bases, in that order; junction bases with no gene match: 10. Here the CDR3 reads CALWEVSTLQELGKKIKVF. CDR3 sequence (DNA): TGTGCCTTGTGGGAGGTCTCTACCCTTCAAGAGTTGGGCAAAAAAATCAAGGTATTT.

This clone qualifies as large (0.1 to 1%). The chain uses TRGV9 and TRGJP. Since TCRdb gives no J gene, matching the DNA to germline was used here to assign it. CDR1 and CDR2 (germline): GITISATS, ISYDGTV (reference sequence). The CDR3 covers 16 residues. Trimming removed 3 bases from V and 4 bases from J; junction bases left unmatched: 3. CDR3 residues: CALWEIQELGKKIKVF. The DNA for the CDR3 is TGTGCCTTGTGGGAGATACAAGAGTTGGGCAAAAAAATCAAGGTATTT.

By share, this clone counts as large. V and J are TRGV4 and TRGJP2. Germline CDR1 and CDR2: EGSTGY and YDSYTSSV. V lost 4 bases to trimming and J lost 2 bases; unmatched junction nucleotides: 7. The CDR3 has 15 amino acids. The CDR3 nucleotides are TGTGCCACCTGGGAAGAAAGGAGTAGTGATTGGATCAAGACGTTT. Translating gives CATWEERSSDWIKTF.

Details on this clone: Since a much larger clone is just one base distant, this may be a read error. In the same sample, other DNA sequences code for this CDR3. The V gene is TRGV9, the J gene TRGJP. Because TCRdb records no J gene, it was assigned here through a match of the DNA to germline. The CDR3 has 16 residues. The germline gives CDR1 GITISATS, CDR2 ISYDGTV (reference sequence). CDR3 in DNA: TGTGCCTTGTGGGAGGTGCAAGAGTTGGGCAAGAAAATCAAGGTATTT. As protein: CALWEVQELGKKIKVF.

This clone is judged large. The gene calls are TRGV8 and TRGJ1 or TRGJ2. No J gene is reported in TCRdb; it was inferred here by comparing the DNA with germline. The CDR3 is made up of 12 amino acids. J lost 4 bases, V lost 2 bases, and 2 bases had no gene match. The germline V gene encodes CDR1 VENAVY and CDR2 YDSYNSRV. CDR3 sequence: CATWDIYYKKLF. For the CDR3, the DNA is TGTGCCACCTGGGATATCTATTATAAGAAACTCTTT.

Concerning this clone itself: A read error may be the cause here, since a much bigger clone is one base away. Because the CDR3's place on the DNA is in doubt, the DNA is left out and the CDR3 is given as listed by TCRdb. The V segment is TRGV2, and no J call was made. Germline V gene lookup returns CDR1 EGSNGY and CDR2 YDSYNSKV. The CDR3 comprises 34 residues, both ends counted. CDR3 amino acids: CATWDGPLFIIIRNSLAVEQHLLPQVSIGRIQHF.

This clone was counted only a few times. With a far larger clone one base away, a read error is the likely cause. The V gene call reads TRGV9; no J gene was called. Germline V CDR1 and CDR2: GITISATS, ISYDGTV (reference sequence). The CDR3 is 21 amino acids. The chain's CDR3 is CALWEAHPQRGQELGKKIEVF. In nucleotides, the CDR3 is TGTGCCTTGTGGGAGGCCCATCCTCAAAGGGGACAAGAGTTGGGCAAAAAAATCGAGGTATTT.

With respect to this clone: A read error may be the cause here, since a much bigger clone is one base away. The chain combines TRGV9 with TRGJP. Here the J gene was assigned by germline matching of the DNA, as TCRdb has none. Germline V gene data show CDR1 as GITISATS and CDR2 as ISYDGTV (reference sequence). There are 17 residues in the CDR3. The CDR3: CALWEVHGELGEKIKVF. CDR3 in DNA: TGTGCCTTGTGGGAGGTGCACGGCGAGTTGGGCGAAAAAATCAAGGTATTT.

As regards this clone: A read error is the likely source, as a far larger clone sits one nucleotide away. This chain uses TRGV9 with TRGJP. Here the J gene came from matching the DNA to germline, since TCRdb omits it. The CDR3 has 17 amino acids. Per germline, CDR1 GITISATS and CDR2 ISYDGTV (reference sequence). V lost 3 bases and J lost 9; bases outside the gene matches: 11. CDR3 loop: CALWETNMGLGKKIKVF. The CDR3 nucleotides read TGTGCCTTGTGGGAGACCAATATGGGGTTGGGCAAAAAAATCAAGGTATTT.